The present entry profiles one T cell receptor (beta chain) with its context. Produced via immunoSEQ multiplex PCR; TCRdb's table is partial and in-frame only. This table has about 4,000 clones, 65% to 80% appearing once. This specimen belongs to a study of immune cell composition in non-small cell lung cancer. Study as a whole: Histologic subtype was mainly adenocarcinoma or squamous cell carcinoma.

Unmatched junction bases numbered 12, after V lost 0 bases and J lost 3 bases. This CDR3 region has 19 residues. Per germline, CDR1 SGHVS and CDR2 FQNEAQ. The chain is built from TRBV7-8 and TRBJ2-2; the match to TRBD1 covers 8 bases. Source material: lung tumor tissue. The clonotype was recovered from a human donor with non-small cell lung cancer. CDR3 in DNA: TGTGCCAGCAGCTTAGCGCTGATTAAAGGACAGGGATACACCGGGGAGCTGTTTTTT. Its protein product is CASSLALIKGQGYTGELFF.